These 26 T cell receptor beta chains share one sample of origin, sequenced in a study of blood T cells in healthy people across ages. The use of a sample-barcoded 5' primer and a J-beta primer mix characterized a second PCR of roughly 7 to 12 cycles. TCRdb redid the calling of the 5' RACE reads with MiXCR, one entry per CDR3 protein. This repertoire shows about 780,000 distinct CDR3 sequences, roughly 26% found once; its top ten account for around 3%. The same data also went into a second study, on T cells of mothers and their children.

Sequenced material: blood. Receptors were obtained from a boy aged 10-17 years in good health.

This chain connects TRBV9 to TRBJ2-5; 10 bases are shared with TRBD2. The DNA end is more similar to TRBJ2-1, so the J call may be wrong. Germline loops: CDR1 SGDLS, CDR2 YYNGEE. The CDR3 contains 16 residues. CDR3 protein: CASSERQRGGSDEQFF. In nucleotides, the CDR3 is TGTGCCAGCAGCGAAAGGCAGCGGGGGGGCTCGGATGAGCAGTTCTTC.

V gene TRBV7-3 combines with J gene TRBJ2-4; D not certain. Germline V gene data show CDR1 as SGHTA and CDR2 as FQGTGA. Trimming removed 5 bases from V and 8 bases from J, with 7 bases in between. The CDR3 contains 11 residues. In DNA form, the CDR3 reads TGTGCCAGCAGCCCCCAGGACATTCAGTACTTC. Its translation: CASSPQDIQYF.

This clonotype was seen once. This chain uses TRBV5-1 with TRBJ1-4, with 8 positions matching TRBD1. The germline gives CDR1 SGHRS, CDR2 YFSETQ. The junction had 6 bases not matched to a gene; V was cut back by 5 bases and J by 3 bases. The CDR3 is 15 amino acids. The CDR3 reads CASSSTGGANEKLFF. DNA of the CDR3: TGCGCCAGCAGTTCTACAGGGGGAGCTAATGAAAAACTGTTTTTT.

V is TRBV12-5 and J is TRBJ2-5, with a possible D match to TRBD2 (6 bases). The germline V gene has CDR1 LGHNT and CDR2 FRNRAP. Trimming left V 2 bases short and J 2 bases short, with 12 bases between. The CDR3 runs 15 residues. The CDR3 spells CASGLSGEGQETQYF. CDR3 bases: TGTGCTAGTGGTTTGTCGGGAGAGGGGCAAGAGACCCAGTACTTC.

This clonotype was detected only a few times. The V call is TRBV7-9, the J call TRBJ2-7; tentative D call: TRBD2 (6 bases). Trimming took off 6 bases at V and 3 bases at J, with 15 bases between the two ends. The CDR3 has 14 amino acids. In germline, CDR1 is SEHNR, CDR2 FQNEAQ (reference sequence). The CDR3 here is CASSGGSFDYEQYF. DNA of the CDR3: TGTGCCAGCAGTGGGGGGTCCTTCGACTACGAGCAGTACTTC. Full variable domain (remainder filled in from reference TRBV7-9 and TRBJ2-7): DTGVSQNPRHKITKRGQNVTFRCDPISEHNRLYWYRQTLGQGPEFLTYFQNEAQLEKSRLLSDRFSAERPKGSFSTLEIQRTEQGDSAMYLCASSGGSFDYEQYFGPGTRLTVT.

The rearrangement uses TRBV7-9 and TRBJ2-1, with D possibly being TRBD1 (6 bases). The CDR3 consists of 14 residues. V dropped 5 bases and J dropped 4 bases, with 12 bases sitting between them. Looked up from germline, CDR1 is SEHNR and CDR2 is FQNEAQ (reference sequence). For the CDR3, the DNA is TGTGCCAGCAGCCCATGGACAGAGTACAATGAGCAGTTCTTC. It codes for CASSPWTEYNEQFF.

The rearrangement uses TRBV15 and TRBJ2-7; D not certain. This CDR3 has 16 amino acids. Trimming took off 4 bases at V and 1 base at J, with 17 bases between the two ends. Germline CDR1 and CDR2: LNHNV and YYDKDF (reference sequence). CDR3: CATSTNPTSLSYEQYF. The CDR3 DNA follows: TGTGCCACCAGCACTAATCCGACAAGCCTATCCTACGAGCAGTACTTC.

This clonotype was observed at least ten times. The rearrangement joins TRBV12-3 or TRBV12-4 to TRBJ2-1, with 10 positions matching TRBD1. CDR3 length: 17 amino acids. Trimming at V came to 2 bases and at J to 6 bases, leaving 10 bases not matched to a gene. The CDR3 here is CASSLKVLGQGPNEQFF. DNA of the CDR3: TGTGCCAGCAGTTTAAAGGTTCTGGGACAGGGGCCCAATGAGCAGTTCTTC.

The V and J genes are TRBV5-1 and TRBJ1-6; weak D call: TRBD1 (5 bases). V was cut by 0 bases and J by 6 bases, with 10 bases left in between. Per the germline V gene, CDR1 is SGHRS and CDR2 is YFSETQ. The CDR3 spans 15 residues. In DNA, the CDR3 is TGCGCCAGCAGCTTGGCAGGGAGTGGTAATTCACCCCTCCACTTT. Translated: CASSLAGSGNSPLHF. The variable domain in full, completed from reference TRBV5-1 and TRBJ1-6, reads KAGVTQTPRYLIKTRGQQVTLSCSPISGHRSVSWYQQTPGQGLQFLFEYFSETQRNKGNFPGRFSGRQFSNSRSEMNVSTLELGDSALYLCASSLAGSGNSPLHFGNGTRLTVT.

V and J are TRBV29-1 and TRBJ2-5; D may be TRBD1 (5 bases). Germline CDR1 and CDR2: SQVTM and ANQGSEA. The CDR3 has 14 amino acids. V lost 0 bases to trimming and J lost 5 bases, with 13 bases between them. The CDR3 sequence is CSVEDEGVGETQYF. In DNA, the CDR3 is TGCAGCGTTGAAGATGAAGGGGTAGGGGAGACCCAGTACTTC.

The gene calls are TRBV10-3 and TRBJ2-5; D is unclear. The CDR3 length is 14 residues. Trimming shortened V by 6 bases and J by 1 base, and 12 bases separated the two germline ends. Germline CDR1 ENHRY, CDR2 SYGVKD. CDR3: CAISQGYTQETQYF. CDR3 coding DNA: TGTGCCATCAGCCAAGGGTATACCCAAGAGACCCAGTACTTC.

In DNA, the CDR3 is TGCGCCAGCAGCCCAGGGAGGCAAGGCCAGCCCCAGCATTTT. It translates to CASSPGRQGQPQHF. The chain combines TRBV5-1 with TRBJ1-5; possibly TRBD1 for D (5 bases). The V gene lost 4 bases and the J gene lost 7 bases, with 15 bases spanning the gap. This CDR3 region has 14 residues. Germline CDR1 SGHRS, CDR2 YFSETQ.

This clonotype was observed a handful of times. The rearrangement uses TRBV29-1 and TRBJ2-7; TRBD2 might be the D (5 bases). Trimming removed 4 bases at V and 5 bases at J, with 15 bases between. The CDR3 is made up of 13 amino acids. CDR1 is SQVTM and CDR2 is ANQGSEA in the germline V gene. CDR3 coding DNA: TGCAGCGTTGCTAGCCCCGGTCTCGACGAGCAGTACTTC. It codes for CSVASPGLDEQYF.

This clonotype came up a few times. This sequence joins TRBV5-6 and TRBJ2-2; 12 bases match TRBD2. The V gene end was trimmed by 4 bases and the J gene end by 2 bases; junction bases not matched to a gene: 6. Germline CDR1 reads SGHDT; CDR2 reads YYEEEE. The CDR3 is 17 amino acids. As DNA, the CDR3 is TGTGCCAGCAGCCTGCGGACTAGCGGGGTCAACACCGGGGAGCTGTTTTTT. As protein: CASSLRTSGVNTGELFF.

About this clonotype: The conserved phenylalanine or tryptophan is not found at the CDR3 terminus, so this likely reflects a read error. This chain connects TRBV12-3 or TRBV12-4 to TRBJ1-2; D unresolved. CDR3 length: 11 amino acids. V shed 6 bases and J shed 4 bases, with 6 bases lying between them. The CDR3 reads CASSSLYGYTL. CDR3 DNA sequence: TGTGCCAGCAGCTCCCTCTATGGCTACACCCTC.

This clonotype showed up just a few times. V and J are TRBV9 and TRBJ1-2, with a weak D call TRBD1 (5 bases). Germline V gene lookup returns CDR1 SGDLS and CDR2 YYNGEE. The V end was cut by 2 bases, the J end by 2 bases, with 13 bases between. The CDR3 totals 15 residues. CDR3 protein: CASSVRGDANYGYTF. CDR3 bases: TGTGCCAGCAGCGTCCGTGGGGACGCCAACTATGGCTACACCTTC.

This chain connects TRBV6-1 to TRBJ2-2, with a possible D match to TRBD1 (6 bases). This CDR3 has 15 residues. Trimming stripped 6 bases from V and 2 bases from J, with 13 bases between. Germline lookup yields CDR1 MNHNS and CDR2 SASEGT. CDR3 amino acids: CASSSGTYNTGELFF. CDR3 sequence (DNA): TGTGCCAGCAGCTCCGGGACATATAACACCGGGGAGCTGTTTTTT.

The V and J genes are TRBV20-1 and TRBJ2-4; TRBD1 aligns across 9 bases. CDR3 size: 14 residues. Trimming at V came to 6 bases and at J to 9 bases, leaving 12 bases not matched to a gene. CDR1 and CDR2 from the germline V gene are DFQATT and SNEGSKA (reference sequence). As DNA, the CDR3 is TGCAGTGCCGCCCGGGGGGACAGGGCCGGCATTCAGTACTTC. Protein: CSAARGDRAGIQYF.

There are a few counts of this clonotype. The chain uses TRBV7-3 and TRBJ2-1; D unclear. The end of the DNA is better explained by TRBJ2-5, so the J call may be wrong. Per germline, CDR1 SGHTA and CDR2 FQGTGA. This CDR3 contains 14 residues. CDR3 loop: CASSSSGFGETQYF. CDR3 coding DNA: TGTGCCAGCAGCTCATCGGGCTTCGGGGAGACCCAGTACTTC.

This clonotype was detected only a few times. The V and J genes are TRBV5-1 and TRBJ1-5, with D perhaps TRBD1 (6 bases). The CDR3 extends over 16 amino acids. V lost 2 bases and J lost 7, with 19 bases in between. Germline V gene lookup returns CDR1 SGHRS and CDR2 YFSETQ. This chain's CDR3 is CASSLNRALRPQPQHF. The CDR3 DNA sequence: TGCGCCAGCAGCTTAAACAGGGCCCTAAGGCCCCAGCCCCAGCATTTT.

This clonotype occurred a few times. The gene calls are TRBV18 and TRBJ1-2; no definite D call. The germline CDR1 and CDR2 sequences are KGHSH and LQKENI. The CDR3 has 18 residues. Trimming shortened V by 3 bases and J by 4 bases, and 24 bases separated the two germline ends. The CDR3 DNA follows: TGTGCCAGCTCACCGAACCAGAATTCCGGGGTCCAATTCTATGGCTACACCTTC. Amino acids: CASSPNQNSGVQFYGYTF.

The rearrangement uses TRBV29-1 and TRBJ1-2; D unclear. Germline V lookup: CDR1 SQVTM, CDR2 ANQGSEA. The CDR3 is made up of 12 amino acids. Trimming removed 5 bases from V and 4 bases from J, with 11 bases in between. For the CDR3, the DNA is TGCAGCGTTCCATGGGCTTCCTATGGCTACACCTTC. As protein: CSVPWASYGYTF.

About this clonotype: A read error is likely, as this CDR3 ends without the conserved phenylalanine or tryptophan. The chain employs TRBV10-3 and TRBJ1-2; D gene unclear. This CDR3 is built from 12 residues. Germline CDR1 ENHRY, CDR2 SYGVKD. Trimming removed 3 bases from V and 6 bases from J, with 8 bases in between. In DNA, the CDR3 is TGTGCCATCAGTGAAAGCGGGGATGGCTACACCCTC. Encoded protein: CAISESGDGYTL.

CDR3 amino acids: CASSPRQVSYEQYF. The CDR3 nucleotides read TGTGCCAGCAGCCCACGACAGGTTTCCTACGAGCAGTACTTC. V usage is TRBV5-6 and J usage is TRBJ2-7, with D possibly matching TRBD1 (6 bases). Per germline, CDR1 SGHDT and CDR2 YYEEEE. This CDR3 has 14 amino acids. V was trimmed by 4 bases and J by 1 base, leaving 12 bases between them.

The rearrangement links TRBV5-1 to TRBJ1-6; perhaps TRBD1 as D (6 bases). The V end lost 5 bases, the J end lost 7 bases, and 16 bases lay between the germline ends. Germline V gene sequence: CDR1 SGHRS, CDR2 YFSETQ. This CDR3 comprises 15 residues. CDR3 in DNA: TGCGCCAGCAGTTCTACAGGGTTTGAGAATTCACCCCTCCACTTT. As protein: CASSSTGFENSPLHF.

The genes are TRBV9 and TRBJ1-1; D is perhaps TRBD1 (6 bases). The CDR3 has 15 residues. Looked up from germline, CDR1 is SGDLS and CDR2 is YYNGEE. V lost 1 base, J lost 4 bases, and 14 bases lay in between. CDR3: CASSVTPTGFTEAFF. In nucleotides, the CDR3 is TGTGCCAGCAGCGTAACTCCGACAGGCTTCACTGAAGCTTTCTTT.